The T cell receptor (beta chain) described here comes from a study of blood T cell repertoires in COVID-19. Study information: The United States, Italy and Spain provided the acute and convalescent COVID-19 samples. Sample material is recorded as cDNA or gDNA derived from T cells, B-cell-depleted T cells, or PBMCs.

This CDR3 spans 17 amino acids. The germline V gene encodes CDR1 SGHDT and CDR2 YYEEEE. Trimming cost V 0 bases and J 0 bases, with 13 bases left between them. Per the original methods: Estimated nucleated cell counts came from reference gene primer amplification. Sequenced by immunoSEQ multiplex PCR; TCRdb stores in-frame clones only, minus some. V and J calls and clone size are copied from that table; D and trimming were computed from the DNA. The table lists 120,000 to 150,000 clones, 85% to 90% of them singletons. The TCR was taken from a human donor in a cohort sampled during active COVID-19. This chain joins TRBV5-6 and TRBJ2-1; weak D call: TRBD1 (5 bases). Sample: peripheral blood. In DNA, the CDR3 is TGTGCCAGCAGCTTGGTAGTGGGGCTTAGCTCCTACAATGAGCAGTTCTTC. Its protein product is CASSLVVGLSSYNEQFF.